The following is a T cell receptor (beta chain) sequence with its context. Its antigen remains unidentified. This CDR3 has 14 amino acids. V shed 5 bases and J 2 bases; nucleotides not matched to a gene: 5. CDR1 is LNHDA and CDR2 is SQIVND in the germline V gene (reference sequence). Clones were sequenced by immunoSEQ multiplex PCR, and TCRdb holds only the in-frame ones, with some missing. This sample has nearly 45,000 clones; roughly 72% occur once, and the top ten carry 9% to 10%. This record belongs to a study of vaccination effects on CD4 cells after COVID-19. As for the study in general: After expansion with viral peptide pools in the ViraFEST assay, antigen-specific CD4+ T cells were sequenced.

Study-wide findings and caveats: Limitations: small convalescent group and missing early post-infection timepoints.

The authors isolated CD4+ T cells after about eleven days of culture. Vaccine administered to participants consisted of two doses of either BNT162b2 or mRNA-1273. Vaccine recipients, nucleocapsid antibody negative, had no prior SARS-CoV-2 infection. Cultures got half-medium changes with IL-2 on days 3 and 7. The material sequenced was CD4+ T cells from PBMCs cultured without peptide, taken after COVID-19 vaccination. The rearrangement links TRBV19 to TRBJ2-7; the match to TRBD1 covers 8 bases. The receptor was isolated from a human donor who received a COVID-19 vaccine. CDR3 protein: CASSLTGVTYEQYF. The CDR3 DNA is TGTGCCAGTAGTTTGACAGGGGTAACCTACGAGCAGTACTTC.